This T cell receptor (beta chain) appears in the sequencing data of a study of shared clonotypes between healthy human individuals. Looking at the study overall: Researchers drew samples from two women and a few men aged 18 to 49. Overall study findings and caveats: Non-shared clonotypes had lower generation probabilities than those shared by all four donors. Researchers found naive subsets generally carried larger estimated richness than memory subsets.

The J segment lost 0 bases and the V segment lost 2 bases, leaving 8 bases of the junction unmatched. The germline V gene has CDR1 SGDLS and CDR2 YYNGEE. The length of the CDR3 is 16 residues. Produced via immunoSEQ multiplex PCR; TCRdb's table is partial and in-frame only. The profile shows roughly 1 million clones, more than 75% of them singletons. All participating donors were Caucasian adults from Nashville, Tennessee. Of note for this clone: Its antigen is still unknown.

Sequencing was done on a sample of memory CD4+ T cells from PBMCs. Specified subset: CD45RA-negative fraction. The rearrangement joins TRBV9 to TRBJ2-7; 7 nucleotides align to TRBD2. The receptor was derived from a man aged 18 to 29 in good health. Some clones in this sample may be carry-over from other donors' samples. The CDR3 DNA sequence: TGTGCCAGCAGCGTGTCCGGCGGGGGAACCTCCTACGAGCAGTACTTC. It encodes CASSVSGGGTSYEQYF.